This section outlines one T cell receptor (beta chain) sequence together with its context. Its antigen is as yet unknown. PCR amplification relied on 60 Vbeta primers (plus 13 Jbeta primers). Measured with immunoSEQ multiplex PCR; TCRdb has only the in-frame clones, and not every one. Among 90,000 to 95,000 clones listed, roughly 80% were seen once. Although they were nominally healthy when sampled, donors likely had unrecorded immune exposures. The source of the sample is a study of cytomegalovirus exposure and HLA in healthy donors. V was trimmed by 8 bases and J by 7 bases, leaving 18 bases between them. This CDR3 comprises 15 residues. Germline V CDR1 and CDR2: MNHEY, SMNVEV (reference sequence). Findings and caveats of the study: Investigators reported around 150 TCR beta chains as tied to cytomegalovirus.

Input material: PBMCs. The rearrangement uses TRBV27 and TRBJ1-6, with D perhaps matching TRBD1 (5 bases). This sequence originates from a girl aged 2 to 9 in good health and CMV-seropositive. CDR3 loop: CASRSGLVNNSPLHF. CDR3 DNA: TGTGCCAGCCGTTCAGGGCTCGTAAACAATTCACCCCTCCACTTT.